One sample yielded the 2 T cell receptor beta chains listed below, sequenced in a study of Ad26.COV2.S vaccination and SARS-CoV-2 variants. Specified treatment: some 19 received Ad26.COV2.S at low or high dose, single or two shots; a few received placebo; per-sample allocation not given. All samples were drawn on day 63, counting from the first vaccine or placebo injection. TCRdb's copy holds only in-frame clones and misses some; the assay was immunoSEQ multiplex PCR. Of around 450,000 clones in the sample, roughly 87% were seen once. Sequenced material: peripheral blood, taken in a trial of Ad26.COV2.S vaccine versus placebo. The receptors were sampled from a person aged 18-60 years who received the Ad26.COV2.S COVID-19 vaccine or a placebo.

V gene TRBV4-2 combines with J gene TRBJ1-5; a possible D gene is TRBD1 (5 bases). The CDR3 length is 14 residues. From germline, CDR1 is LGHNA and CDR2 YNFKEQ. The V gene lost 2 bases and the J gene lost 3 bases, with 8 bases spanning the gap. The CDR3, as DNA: TGTGCCAGCAGCCAACGACAGTTCAATCAGCCCCAGCATTTT. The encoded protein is CASSQRQFNQPQHF.

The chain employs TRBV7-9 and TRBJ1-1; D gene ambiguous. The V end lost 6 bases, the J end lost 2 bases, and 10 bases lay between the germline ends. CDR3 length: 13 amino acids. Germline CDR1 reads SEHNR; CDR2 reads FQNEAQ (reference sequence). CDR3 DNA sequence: TGTGCCAGCAGTAAGGGAGGAAACACTGAAGCTTTCTTT. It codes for CASSKGGNTEAFF.